The 21 T cell receptor beta chains below all came from one sample that was sequenced in a study of cytomegalovirus exposure and HLA in healthy donors. The PCR employed 60 Vbeta primers together with 13 Jbeta primers. The data were produced by immunoSEQ multiplex PCR, yet TCRdb's version contains in-frame clones alone and is incomplete. The data show over 150,000 clones, 70% to 90% seen once. The sample consisted of PBMCs. These receptors all stem from a man aged 25-45 years in good health and CMV-seropositive.

The chain combines TRBV5-6 with TRBJ2-5; 8 bases fit TRBD2. V trimming: 5 bases; J trimming: 5 bases; junction bases outside the gene matches: 5. The CDR3 sequence is 13 residues long. CDR1 and CDR2 (germline): SGHDT, YYEEEE. CDR3 sequence: CASSLPGGETQYF. DNA for the CDR3: TGTGCCAGCAGTTTACCGGGAGGGGAGACCCAGTACTTC.

J is TRBJ1-1 and V is TRBV7-3; D is unclear. Germline lookup yields CDR1 SGHTA and CDR2 FQGTGA. V lost 3 bases and J 11 bases, leaving 19 bases between the germline ends. The CDR3 extends over 14 amino acids. In DNA form, the CDR3 reads TGTGCCAGCAGCTTGGGAGGGCCCACAATGCGGGCTTTCTTT. Encoded protein: CASSLGGPTMRAFF.

V is TRBV6-6 and J is TRBJ2-7; perhaps TRBD1 as D (5 bases). V was clipped by 2 bases and J by 6 bases, with 14 bases between them. Germline V gene data show CDR1 as MNHNY and CDR2 as SVGAGI (reference sequence). The CDR3 is made up of 14 amino acids. This CDR3 reads CASSYAPRVGEQYV. CDR3 coding DNA: TGTGCCAGCAGTTACGCACCCAGGGTCGGCGAGCAGTACGTC.

The V gene is TRBV6-5, the J gene TRBJ2-5; 9 bases fit TRBD2. CDR1 and CDR2 (germline): MNHEY, SVGAGI. The V gene end was trimmed by 3 bases and the J gene end by 4 bases; junction bases not matched to a gene: 6. This CDR3 has 15 residues. CDR3 region: CASSYLAGWGETQYF. CDR3 coding DNA: TGTGCCAGCAGTTATCTAGCGGGATGGGGAGAGACCCAGTACTTC.

This sequence joins TRBV7-9 and TRBJ2-5; weak D call: TRBD2 (7 bases). Germline assignment: CDR1 SEHNR and CDR2 FQNEAQ (reference sequence). V was cut by 5 bases and J by 2 bases, with 15 bases left in between. CDR3 length: 15 residues. The CDR3 nucleotides read TGTGCCAGCAGCCCAGCCAGGGGAGGGCAAGAGACCCAGTACTTC. Its protein is CASSPARGGQETQYF.

The chain joins TRBV27 to TRBJ2-1, with 9 bases fitting TRBD2. The CDR3 extends over 17 amino acids. After removal of 3 bases from V and 1 base from J, the junction contained 7 bases not matched to a gene. CDR1 and CDR2 from the germline V gene are MNHEY and SMNVEV (reference sequence). CDR3 DNA: TGTGCCAGCAGTTTGCTTCTACTAGCGGGTTCCTACAATGAGCAGTTCTTC. Protein product: CASSLLLLAGSYNEQFF.

The chain joins TRBV14 to TRBJ1-2; TRBD1 might be the D (6 bases). From germline, CDR1 is SGHDN and CDR2 FVKESK. The V gene lost 3 bases and the J gene lost 8 bases, with 19 bases spanning the gap. The CDR3 has 15 amino acids. The CDR3 nucleotides are TGTGCCAGCAGCCAGGGGACCAGGGGCCTGTTGGGCTACACCTTC. Its protein is CASSQGTRGLLGYTF.

A single count supports this clone. This chain connects TRBV11-3 to TRBJ1-4; D uncertain. The CDR3 runs to 12 residues. Germline CDR1 SGHNT, CDR2 YENEEA. Trimming stripped 2 bases from V and 7 bases from J, with 5 bases between. DNA for the CDR3: TGTGCCAGCAGCTTACGAGCTGAAAAACTGTTTTTT. Protein sequence: CASSLRAEKLFF.

The chain combines TRBV7-8 with TRBJ1-5; D unclear. This CDR3 has 16 amino acids. Germline V gene data show CDR1 as SGHVS and CDR2 as FQNEAQ. Trimming pared 3 bases from V and 3 bases from J, leaving 15 bases between. The CDR3 nucleotides read TGTGCCAGCAGCTTGGTAGGGAGCGTAGTCAATCAGCCCCAGCATTTT. It translates to CASSLVGSVVNQPQHF.

The rearrangement joins TRBV11-2 to TRBJ2-7; 11 positions agree with TRBD2. CDR1 is SGHAT, CDR2 FQNNGV, per germline. This CDR3 contains 16 residues. V gave up 10 bases and J gave up 6 bases; unmatched junction bases: 17. CDR3 bases: TGTGCCACCAAGAGACCAGGGACTAGCGGATTCCCCGAGCAGTACTTC. Protein sequence: CATKRPGTSGFPEQYF.

This sequence joins TRBV5-4 and TRBJ2-1; 12 bases agree with TRBD1. Germline V lookup: CDR1 SGHNT, CDR2 YYREEE (reference sequence). Trimming removed 3 bases from V and 9 bases from J; junction bases left unmatched: 10. The CDR3 spans 16 residues. The CDR3 protein is CASSSGGGQGASEQFF. CDR3 bases: TGTGCCAGCAGCTCCGGCGGGGGACAGGGGGCAAGTGAGCAGTTCTTC. Combining the CDR3 with reference TRBV5-4 and TRBJ2-1 gives the whole variable domain ETGVTQSPTHLIKTRGQQVTLRCSSQSGHNTVSWYQQALGQGPQFIFQYYREEENGRGNFPPRFSGLQFPNYSSELNVNALELDDSALYLCASSSGGGQGASEQFFGPGTRLTVL.

This sequence joins TRBV29-1 and TRBJ2-7; 8 bases agree with TRBD1. CDR1 is SQVTM and CDR2 is ANQGSEA in the germline V gene. The V and J ends lost 7 bases and 2 bases, in that order; junction bases with no gene match: 7. The CDR3 runs 13 residues. The CDR3, as DNA: TGCAGCGCACAGACAGGGGAAGCCTACGAGCAGTACTTC. Translating it yields CSAQTGEAYEQYF.

The chain joins TRBV11-3 to TRBJ1-1; D perhaps matches TRBD1 (5 bases). Germline V gene sequence: CDR1 SGHNT, CDR2 YENEEA. This CDR3 comprises 14 residues. V shed 4 bases and J shed 3 bases, with 12 bases lying between them. The CDR3 reads CASSSVTDYTEAFF. CDR3 DNA: TGTGCCAGCAGCTCAGTGACAGACTACACTGAAGCTTTCTTT.

The chain joins TRBV5-1 to TRBJ2-7; D might be TRBD1 (5 bases). Between the trimmed V and J ends, which lost 0 bases and 6 bases, there was a span of 10 bases. The CDR3 has 13 residues. Germline loops: CDR1 SGHRS, CDR2 YFSETQ. CDR3 loop: CASSLVRDGEQYV. The CDR3 nucleotides read TGCGCCAGCAGCTTGGTCAGGGATGGCGAGCAGTACGTC.

The chain employs TRBV27 and TRBJ1-1; 8 bases are shared with TRBD1. Trimming cost V 10 bases and J 1 base; bases outside gene matches: 11. Per germline, CDR1 MNHEY and CDR2 SMNVEV (reference sequence). The CDR3 consists of 15 residues. The CDR3 spells CATSQGAEGNTEAFF. The CDR3 nucleotides are TGTGCCACCTCCCAGGGGGCGGAGGGGAACACTGAAGCTTTCTTT.

This clone came up a few times. The rearrangement joins TRBV5-1 to TRBJ2-1, with 7 bases fitting TRBD2. V was pared by 0 bases and J by 9 bases, with 3 bases of the junction left unmatched. Germline assignment: CDR1 SGHRS and CDR2 YFSETQ. The CDR3 contains 13 residues. DNA of the CDR3: TGCGCCAGCAGCTTGGGAGGGAGGGGTGAGCAGTTCTTC. Translated, it gives CASSLGGRGEQFF.

The chain has TRBV18 and TRBJ2-5; TRBD1 matches at 7 bases. The CDR3 is 14 amino acids. Germline V CDR1 and CDR2: KGHSH, LQKENI. The J segment lost 4 bases and the V segment lost 8 bases, leaving 10 bases of the junction unmatched. CDR3 in DNA: TGTGCCAGCACCCGACAGGGCCTCGTAGAGACCCAGTACTTC. This codes for CASTRQGLVETQYF.

This clone was seen a few times. The chain recombines TRBV6-5 with TRBJ1-1; D perhaps matches TRBD1 (5 bases). Trimming removed 1 base at V and 7 bases at J, with 13 bases between. CDR3 length: 14 amino acids. Germline CDR1 reads MNHEY; CDR2 reads SVGAGI. CDR3 sequence reads: CASSYLVGANEAFF. The CDR3 region has the DNA TGTGCCAGCAGTTACTTGGTAGGGGCCAATGAAGCTTTCTTT.

CDR3 sequence (DNA): TGTGCCAGTAGTCTTACCCCGATGACAGGGATCCCCTATGGCTACACCTTC. It is translated as CASSLTPMTGIPYGYTF. The chain links TRBV19 to TRBJ1-2; 7 bases line up with TRBD1. V was pared by 5 bases and J by 4 bases, with 16 bases of the junction left unmatched. Germline CDR1 LNHDA, CDR2 SQIVND (reference sequence). This CDR3 has 17 amino acids.

Points on this clone: At one end, the junction sequence differs from germline, possibly due to a read error. The CDR3 DNA is TGTGCCAGCAGTTACATCTTCATCGCGAACACCGGGGAGCTGTTTTTC. This translates into CASSYIFIANTGELFF. The J gene is TRBJ2-2, the V gene TRBV6-5; a possible D gene is TRBD2 (5 bases). The CDR3 has 16 amino acids. Germline V gene lookup returns CDR1 MNHEY and CDR2 SVGAGI.

The CDR3 DNA follows: TGCGCCAGCAGCGTAGACAGGGTTTACAATGAGCAGTTCTTC. Protein: CASSVDRVYNEQFF. V and J are TRBV5-1 and TRBJ2-1; 7 bases map to TRBD1. J lost 4 bases, V lost 4 bases, and 5 bases had no gene match. Germline V gene data show CDR1 as SGHRS and CDR2 as YFSETQ. The CDR3 sequence is 14 residues long.